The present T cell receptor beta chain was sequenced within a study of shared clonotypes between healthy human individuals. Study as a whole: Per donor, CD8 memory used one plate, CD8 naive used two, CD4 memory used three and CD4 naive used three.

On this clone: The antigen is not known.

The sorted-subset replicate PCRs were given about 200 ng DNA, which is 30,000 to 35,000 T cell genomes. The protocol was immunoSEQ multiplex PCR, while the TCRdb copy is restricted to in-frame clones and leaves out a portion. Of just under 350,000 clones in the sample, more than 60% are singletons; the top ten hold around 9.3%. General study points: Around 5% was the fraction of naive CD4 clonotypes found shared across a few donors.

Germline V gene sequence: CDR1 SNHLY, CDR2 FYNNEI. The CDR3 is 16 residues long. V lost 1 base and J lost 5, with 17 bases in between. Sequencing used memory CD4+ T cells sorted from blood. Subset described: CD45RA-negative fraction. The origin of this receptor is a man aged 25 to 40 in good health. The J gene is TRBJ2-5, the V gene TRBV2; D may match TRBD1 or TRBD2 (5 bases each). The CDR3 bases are TGTGCCAGCAGTGAAGGTGGGATCGGGACGAGGGAGACCCAGTACTTC. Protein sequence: CASSEGGIGTRETQYF.